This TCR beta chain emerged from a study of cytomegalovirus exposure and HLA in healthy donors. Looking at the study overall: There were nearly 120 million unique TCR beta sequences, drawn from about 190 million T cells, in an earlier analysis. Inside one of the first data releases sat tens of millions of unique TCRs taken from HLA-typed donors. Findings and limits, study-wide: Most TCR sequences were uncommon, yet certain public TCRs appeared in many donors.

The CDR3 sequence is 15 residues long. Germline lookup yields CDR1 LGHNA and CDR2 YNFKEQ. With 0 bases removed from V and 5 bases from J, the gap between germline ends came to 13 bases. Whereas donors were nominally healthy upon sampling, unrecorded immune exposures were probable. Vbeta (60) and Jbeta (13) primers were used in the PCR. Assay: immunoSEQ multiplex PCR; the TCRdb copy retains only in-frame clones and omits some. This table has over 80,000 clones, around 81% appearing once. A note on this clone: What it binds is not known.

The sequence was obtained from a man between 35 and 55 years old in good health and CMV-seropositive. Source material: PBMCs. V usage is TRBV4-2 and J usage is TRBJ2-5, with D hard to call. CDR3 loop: CASSQDLAWAETQYF. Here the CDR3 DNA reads TGTGCCAGCAGCCAAGATCTGGCCTGGGCCGAGACCCAGTACTTC.